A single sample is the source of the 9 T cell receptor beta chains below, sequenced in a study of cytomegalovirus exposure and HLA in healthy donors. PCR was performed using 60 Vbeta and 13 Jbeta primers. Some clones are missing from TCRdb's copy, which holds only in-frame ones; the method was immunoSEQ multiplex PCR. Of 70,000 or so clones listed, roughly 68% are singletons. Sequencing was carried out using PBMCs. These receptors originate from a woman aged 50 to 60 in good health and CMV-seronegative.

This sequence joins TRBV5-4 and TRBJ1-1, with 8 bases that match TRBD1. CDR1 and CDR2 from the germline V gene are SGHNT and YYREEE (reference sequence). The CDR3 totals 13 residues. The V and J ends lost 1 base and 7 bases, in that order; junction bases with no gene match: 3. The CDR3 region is CASSLRQGNEAFF. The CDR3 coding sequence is TGTGCCAGCAGCTTGAGACAGGGGAATGAAGCTTTCTTT.

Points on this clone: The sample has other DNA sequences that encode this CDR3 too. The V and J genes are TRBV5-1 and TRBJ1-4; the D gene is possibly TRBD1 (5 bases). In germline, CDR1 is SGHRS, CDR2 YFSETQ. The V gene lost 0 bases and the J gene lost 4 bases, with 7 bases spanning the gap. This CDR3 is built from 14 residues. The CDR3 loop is CASSLGQLNEKLFF. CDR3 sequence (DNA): TGCGCCAGCAGCTTGGGACAGCTTAATGAAAAACTGTTTTTT.

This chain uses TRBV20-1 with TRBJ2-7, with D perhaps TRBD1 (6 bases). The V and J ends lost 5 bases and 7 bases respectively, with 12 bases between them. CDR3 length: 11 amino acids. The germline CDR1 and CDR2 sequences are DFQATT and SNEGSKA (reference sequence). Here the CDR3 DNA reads TGCAGTGCTCCAAGGGGGTCTGAGCAGTACTTC. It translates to CSAPRGSEQYF.

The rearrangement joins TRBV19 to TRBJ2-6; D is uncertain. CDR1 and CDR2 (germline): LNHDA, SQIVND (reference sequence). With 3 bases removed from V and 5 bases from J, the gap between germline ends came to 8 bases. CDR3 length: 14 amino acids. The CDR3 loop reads CASSIVRRANVLTF. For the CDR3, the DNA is TGTGCCAGTAGTATCGTCAGAAGGGCCAACGTCCTGACTTTC.

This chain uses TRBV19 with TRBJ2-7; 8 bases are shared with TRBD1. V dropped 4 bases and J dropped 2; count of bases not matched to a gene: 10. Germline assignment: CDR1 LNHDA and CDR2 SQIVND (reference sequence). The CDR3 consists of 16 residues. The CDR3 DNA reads TGTGCCAGTAGTACCCGGACAGGGTTAAGGACCTACGAGCAGTACTTC. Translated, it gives CASSTRTGLRTYEQYF.

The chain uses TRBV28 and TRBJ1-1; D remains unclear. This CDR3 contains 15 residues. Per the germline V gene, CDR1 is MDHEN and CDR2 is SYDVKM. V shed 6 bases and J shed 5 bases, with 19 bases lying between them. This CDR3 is CASSKNPMRRTEAFF. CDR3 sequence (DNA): TGTGCCAGCAGCAAAAACCCCATGAGGCGGACTGAAGCTTTCTTT.

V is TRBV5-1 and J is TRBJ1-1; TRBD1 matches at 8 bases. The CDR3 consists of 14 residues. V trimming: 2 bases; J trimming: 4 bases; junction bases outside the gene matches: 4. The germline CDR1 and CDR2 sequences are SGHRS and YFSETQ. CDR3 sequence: CASSFQGASTEAFF. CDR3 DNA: TGCGCCAGCAGCTTTCAGGGGGCAAGCACTGAAGCTTTCTTT.

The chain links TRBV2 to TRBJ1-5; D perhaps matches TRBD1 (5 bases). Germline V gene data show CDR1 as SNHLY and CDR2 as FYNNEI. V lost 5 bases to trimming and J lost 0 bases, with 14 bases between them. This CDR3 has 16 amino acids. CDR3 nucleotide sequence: TGTGCCAGCAGTCAGGGTTCCGGGTATAGCAATCAGCCCCAGCATTTT. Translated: CASSQGSGYSNQPQHF.

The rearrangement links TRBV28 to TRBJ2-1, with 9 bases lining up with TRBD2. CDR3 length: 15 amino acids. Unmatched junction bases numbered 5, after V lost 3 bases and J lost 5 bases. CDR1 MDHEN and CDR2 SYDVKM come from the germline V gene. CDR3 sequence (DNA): TGTGCCAGCAGTTTGGGCCCTAGCGGGAACAATGAGCAGTTCTTC. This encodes CASSLGPSGNNEQFF. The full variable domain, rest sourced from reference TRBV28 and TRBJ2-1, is DVKVTQSSRYLVKRTGEKVFLECVQDMDHENMFWYRQDPGLGLRLIYFSYDVKMKEKGDIPEGYSVSREKKERFSLILESASTNQTSMYLCASSLGPSGNNEQFFGPGTRLTVL.